This note documents a single T cell receptor (beta chain) sequence. The missing CDR3 end, 3 residues past where the read stops, is filled in from the germline J gene. This specimen belongs to a study of T cells in women clearing cervical HPV infection. Trimming cost V 5 bases and J 0 bases, with 20 bases left between them. The CDR3 length is 17 residues. In germline, CDR1 is LNHDA, CDR2 SQIVND (reference sequence). Only in-frame clones appear in the TCRdb table, and some are missing; sequencing was by immunoSEQ multiplex PCR. Found here are about 23,000 clones; the top ten clones hold over 8%. The TCR comes from a woman aged 18 to 75 with a cervical HPV16 infection that either progressed to CIN3+ or cleared (not recorded which). Sequencing was performed on blood buffy coat. This rearrangement joins TRBV19 to TRBJ2-7; D may be TRBD2 (5 bases). The CDR3 bases that were read are TGTGCCAGTAGTTTATCGGGGTGGACGGTTAGCTCCTACGAG. Encoded protein: CASSLSGWTVSSYE. The CDR3, in full, reads CASSLSGWTVSSYEQYF.